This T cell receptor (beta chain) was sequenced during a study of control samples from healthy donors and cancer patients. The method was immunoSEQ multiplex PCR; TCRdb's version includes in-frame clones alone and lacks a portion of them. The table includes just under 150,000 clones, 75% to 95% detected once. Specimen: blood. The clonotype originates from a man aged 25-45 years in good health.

In nucleotides, the CDR3 is TGTGCCAGCGGTCAGGGGGCGGACGAGCAGTACTTC. Its protein is CASGQGADEQYF. The J gene is TRBJ2-7, the V gene TRBV18; 8 nucleotides line up with TRBD1. There are 12 residues in the CDR3. The J segment lost 5 bases and the V segment lost 8 bases, leaving 5 bases of the junction unmatched. Germline CDR1 reads KGHSH; CDR2 reads LQKENI.